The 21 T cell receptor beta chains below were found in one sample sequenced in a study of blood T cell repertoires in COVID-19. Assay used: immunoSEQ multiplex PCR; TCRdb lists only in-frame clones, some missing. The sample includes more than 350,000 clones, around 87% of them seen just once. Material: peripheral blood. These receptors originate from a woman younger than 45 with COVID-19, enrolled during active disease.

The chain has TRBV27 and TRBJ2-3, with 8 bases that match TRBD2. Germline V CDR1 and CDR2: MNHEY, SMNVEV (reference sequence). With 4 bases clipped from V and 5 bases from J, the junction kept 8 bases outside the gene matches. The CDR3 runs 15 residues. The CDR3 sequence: CASSYTGTRGDTQYF. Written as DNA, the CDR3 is TGTGCCAGCAGTTATACCGGGACTAGAGGAGATACGCAGTATTTT.

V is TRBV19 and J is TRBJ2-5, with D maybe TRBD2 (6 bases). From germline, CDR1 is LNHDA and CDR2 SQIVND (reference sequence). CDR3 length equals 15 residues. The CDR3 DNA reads TGTCCCCGGGGGTGGGGTGGGGCGGGTCAGGAGACCCAGTACTTC. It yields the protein CPRGWGGAGQETQYF.

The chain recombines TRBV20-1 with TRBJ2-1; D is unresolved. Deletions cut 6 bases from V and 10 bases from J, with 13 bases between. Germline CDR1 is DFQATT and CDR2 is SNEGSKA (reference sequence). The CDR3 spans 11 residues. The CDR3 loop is CSATSDLEQFF. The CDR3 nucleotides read TGCAGTGCCACATCTGATTTAGAGCAGTTCTTC.

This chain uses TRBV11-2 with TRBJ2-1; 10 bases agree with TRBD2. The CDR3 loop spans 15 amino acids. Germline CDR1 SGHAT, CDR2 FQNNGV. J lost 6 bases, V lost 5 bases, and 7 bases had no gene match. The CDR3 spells CASSVAGGVFNEQFF. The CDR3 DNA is TGTGCCAGCAGCGTAGCGGGAGGAGTTTTCAATGAGCAGTTCTTC.

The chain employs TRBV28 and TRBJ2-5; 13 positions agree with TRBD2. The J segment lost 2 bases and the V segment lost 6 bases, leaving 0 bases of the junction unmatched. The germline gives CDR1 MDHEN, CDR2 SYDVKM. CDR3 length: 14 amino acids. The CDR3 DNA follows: TGTGCCAGCAGGGGACTAGCGGGACAAGAGACCCAGTACTTC. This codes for CASRGLAGQETQYF.

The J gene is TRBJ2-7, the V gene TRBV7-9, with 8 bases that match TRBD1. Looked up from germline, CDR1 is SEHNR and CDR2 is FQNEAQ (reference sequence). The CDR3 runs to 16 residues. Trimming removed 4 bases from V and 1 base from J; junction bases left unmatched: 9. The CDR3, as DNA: TGTGCCAGCAGCTCTTTAGGCAGGGGGCGTTCCTACGAGCAGTACTTC. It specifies CASSSLGRGRSYEQYF. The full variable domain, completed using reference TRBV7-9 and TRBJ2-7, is DTGVSQNPRHKITKRGQNVTFRCDPISEHNRLYWYRQTLGQGPEFLTYFQNEAQLEKSRLLSDRFSAERPKGSFSTLEIQRTEQGDSAMYLCASSSLGRGRSYEQYFGPGTRLTVT.

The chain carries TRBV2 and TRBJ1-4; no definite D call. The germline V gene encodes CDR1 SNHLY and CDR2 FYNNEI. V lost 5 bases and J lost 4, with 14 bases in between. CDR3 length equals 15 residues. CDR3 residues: CASSSRGGLNEKLFF. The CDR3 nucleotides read TGTGCCAGCAGTTCGCGCGGCGGACTTAATGAAAAACTGTTTTTT.

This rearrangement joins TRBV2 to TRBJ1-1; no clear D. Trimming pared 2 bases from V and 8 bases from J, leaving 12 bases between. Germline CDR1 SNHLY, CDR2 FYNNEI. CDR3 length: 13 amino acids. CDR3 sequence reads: CASSESGAGEAFF. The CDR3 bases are TGTGCCAGCAGTGAATCCGGCGCCGGGGAAGCTTTCTTT.

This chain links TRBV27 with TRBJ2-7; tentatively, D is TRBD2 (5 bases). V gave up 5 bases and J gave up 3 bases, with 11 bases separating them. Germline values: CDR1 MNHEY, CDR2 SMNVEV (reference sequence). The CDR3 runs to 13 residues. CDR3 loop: CASSLRLFYEQYF. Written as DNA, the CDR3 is TGTGCCAGCAGTCTGCGACTATTCTACGAGCAGTACTTC.

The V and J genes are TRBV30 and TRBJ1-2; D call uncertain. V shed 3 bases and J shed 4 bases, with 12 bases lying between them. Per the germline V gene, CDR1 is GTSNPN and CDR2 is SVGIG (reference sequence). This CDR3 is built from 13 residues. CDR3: CAWSDGGSYGYTF. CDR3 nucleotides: TGTGCCTGGAGCGACGGAGGGTCCTATGGCTACACCTTC.

The DNA for the CDR3 is TGTGCCAGCAGCCCAACTCAGGACAGCTATAATTCACCCCTCCACTTT. Encoded protein: CASSPTQDSYNSPLHF. The V and J genes are TRBV9 and TRBJ1-6; a weak D match, TRBD1 (6 bases). The CDR3 sequence is 16 residues long. Looked up from germline, CDR1 is SGDLS and CDR2 is YYNGEE. Trimming took 4 bases from V and 3 from J, leaving 14 bases between them.

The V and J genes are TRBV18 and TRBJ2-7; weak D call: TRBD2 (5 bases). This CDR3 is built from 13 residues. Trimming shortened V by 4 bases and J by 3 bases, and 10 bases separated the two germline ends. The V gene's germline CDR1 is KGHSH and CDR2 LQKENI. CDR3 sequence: CASSLGRDYEQYF. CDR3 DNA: TGTGCCAGCTCACTGGGCCGGGACTACGAGCAGTACTTC.

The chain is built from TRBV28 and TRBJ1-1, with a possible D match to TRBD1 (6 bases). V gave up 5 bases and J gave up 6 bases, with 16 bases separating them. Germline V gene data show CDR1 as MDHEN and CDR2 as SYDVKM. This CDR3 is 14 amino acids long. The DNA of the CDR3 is TGTGCCAGCAGTACCTTACAGGGTAGGTCTGAAGCTTTCTTT. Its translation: CASSTLQGRSEAFF.

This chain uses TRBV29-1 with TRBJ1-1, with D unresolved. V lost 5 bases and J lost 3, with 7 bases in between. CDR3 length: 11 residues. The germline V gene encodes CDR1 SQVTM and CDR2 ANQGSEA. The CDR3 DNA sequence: TGCAGCGTTTTAGTCTACACTGAAGCTTTCTTT. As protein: CSVLVYTEAFF.

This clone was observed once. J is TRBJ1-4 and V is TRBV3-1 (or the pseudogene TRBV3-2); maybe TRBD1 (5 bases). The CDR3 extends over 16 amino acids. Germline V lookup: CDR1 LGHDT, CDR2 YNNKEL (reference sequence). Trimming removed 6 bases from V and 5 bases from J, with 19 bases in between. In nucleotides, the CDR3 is TGTGCCAGCAGTCCTCCGAGATCTCGGGGGAATGAAAAACTGTTTTTT. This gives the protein CASSPPRSRGNEKLFF.

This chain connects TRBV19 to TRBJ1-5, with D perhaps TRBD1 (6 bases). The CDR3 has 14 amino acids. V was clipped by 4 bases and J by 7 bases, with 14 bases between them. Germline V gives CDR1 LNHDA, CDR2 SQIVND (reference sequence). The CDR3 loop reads CASSRTGNGQPQHF. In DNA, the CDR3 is TGTGCCAGTAGTAGAACAGGGAACGGACAGCCCCAGCATTTT.

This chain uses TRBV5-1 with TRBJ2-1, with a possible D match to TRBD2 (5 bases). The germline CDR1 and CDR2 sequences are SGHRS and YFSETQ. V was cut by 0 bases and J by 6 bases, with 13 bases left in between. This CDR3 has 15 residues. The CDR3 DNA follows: TGCGCCAGCAGCTTGGGGACTTTGGCCGCCAATGAGCAGTTCTTC. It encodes CASSLGTLAANEQFF.

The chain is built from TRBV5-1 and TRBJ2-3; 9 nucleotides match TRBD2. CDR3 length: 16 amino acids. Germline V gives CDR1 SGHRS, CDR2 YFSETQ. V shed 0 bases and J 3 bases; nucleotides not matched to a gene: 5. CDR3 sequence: CASSLDSGSTTDTQYF. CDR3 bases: TGCGCCAGCAGCTTGGATAGCGGGAGCACTACAGATACGCAGTATTTT.

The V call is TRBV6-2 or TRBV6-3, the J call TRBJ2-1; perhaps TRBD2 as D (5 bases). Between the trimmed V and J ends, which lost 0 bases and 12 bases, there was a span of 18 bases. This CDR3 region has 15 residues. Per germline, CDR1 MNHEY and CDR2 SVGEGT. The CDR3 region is CASSYSPTHQEGQFF. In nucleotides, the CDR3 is TGTGCCAGCAGTTACTCTCCCACCCACCAAGAGGGGCAGTTCTTC.

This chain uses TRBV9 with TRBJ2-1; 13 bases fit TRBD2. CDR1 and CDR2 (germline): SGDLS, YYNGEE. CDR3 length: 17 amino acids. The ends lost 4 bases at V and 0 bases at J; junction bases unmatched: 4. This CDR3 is CASSPRLAGGSYNEQFF. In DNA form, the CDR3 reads TGTGCCAGCAGCCCCAGACTAGCGGGAGGCTCCTACAATGAGCAGTTCTTC.

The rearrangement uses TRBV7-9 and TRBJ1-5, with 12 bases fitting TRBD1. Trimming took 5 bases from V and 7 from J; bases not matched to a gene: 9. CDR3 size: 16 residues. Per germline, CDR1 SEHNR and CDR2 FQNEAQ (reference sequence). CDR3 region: CASSTSGTGGSQPQHF. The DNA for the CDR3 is TGTGCCAGCAGCACGTCCGGGACAGGGGGCAGCCAGCCCCAGCATTTT.